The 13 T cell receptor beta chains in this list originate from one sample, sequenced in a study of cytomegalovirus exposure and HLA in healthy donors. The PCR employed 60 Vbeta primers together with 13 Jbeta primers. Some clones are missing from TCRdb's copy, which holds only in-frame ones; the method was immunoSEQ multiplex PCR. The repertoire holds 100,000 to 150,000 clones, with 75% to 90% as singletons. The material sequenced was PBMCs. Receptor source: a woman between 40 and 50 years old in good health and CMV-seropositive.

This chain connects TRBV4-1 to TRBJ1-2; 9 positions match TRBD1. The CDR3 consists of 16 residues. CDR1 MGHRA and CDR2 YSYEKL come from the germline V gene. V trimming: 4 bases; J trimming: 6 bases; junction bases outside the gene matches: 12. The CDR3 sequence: CASSPKADRGSDGYTF. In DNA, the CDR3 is TGCGCCAGCAGCCCGAAAGCGGACAGGGGTTCAGATGGCTACACCTTC.

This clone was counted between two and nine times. As DNA, the CDR3 is TGTGCCATCAGTGAGTCGATATTTCCGAGATCTAACTATGGCTACACCTTC. It codes for CAISESIFPRSNYGYTF. This rearrangement joins TRBV10-3 to TRBJ1-2; D not resolved. The V gene's germline CDR1 is ENHRY and CDR2 SYGVKD. The CDR3 has 17 residues. The germline V and J ends were trimmed by 0 bases and 0 bases, with 14 bases remaining between them.

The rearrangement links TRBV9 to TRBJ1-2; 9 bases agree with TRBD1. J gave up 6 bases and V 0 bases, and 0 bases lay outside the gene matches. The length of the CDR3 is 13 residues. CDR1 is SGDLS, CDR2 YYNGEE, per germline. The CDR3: CASSVDRGHGYTF. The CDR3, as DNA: TGTGCCAGCAGCGTAGACAGGGGGCATGGCTACACCTTC.

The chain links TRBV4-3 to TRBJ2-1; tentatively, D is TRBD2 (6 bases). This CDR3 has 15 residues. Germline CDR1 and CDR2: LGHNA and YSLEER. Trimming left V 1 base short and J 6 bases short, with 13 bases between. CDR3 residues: CASSQGRTLANEQFF. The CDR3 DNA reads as TGCGCCAGCAGCCAAGGCCGAACACTAGCCAATGAGCAGTTCTTC.

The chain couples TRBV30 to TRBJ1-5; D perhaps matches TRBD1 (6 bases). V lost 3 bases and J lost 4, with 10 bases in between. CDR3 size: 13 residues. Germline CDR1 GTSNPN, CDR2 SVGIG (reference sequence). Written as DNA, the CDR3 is TGTGCCTGGAGCCCAGGGGAAAATCAGCCCCAGCATTTT. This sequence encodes CAWSPGENQPQHF.

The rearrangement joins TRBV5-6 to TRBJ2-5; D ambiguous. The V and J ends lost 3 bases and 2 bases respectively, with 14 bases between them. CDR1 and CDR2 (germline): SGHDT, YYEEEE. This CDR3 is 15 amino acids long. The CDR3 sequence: CASSSETGTQETQYF. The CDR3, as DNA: TGTGCCAGCAGCTCTGAGACTGGTACTCAAGAGACCCAGTACTTC.

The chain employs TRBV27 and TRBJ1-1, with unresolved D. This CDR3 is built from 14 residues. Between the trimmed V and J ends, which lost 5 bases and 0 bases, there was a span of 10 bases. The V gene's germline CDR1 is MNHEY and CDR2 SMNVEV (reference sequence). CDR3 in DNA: TGTGCCAGCAGTCTCGCGGGTCTGAACACTGAAGCTTTCTTT. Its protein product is CASSLAGLNTEAFF.

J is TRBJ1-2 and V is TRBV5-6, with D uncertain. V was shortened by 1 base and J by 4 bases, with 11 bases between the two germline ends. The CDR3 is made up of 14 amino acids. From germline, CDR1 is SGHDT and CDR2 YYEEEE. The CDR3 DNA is TGTGCCAGCAGCTTGAATCAGGTCCTCTATGGCTACACCTTC. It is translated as CASSLNQVLYGYTF. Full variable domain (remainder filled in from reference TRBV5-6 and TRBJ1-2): DAGVTQSPTHLIKTRGQQVTLRCSPKSGHDTVSWYQQALGQGPQFIFQYYEEEERQRGNFPDRFSGHQFPNYSSELNVNALLLGDSALYLCASSLNQVLYGYTFGSGTRLTVV.

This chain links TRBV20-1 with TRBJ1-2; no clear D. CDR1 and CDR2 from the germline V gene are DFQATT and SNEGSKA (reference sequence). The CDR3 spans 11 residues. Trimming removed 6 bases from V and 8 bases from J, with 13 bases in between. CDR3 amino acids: CSAPWTSGYTF. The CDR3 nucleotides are TGCAGTGCCCCATGGACTAGCGGCTACACCTTC.

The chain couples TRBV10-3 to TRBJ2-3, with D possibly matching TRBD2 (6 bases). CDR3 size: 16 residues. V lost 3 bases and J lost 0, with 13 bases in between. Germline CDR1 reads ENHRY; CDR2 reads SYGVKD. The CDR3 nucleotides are TGTGCCATCAGTGACACGACTAGGATTAGCACAGATACGCAGTATTTT. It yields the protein CAISDTTRISTDTQYF.

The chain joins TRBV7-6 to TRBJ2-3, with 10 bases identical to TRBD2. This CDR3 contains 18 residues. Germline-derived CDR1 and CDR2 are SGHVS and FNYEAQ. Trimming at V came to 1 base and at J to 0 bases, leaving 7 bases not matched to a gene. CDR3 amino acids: CASSLVIAGGLSTDTQYF. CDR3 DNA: TGTGCCAGCAGCTTAGTAATAGCGGGAGGTCTAAGCACAGATACGCAGTATTTT.

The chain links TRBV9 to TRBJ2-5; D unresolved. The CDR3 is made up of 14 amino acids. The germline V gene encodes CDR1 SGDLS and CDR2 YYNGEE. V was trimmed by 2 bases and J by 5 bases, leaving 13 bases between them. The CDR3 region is CASSVRLLSETQYF. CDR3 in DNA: TGTGCCAGCAGCGTGAGGCTTTTGAGTGAGACCCAGTACTTC.

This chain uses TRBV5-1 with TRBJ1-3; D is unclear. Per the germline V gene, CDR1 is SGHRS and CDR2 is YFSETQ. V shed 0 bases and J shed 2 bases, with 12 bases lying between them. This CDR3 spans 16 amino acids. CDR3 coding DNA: TGCGCCAGCAGCTTGGATCGGGGAGCAACTGGAAACACCATATATTTT. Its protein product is CASSLDRGATGNTIYF.